Below, 20 T cell receptor beta chains from the same sample are listed, as sequenced in a study of T cells in Graves' hyperthyroidism and ophthalmopathy. The source material, RNA transcripts, was used to amplify TCR beta CDR3 regions. A first-round RT-PCR of the TCR CDR3 used the HTBI primer set. Each CDR3 protein is one row after TCRdb ran MiXCR on the multiplex PCR reads. The table records some 600,000 distinct CDR3 sequences, approximately 15% of them present only once. Sequencing was performed on blood. The receptor source for this set is a woman in her twenties or thirties with Graves' hyperthyroidism that later progressed to Graves' ophthalmopathy.

This clonotype was recorded many times. The rearrangement uses TRBV27 and TRBJ2-3; D unclear. Germline V CDR1 and CDR2: MNHEY, SMNVEV (reference sequence). The CDR3 sequence is 20 residues long. Trimming removed 4 bases from V and 5 bases from J, with 31 bases in between. CDR3: CASSSSTNPGEPQPLDTQYF. DNA of the CDR3: TGTGCCAGCAGTTCCTCCACAAACCCAGGCGAGCCCCAGCCCCTAGATACGCAGTATTTT.

The V and J genes are TRBV24-1 and TRBJ2-7; perhaps D is TRBD1 or TRBD2 (5 bases each). The CDR3 runs to 14 residues. Germline V CDR1 and CDR2: KGHDR, SFDVKD. V lost 2 bases and J lost 3, with 10 bases in between. The DNA for the CDR3 is TGTGCCACCAGTGATTCGGGACGCCTCTACGAGCAGTACTTC. Translated, it gives CATSDSGRLYEQYF.

This clonotype appeared many times. The chain employs TRBV28 and TRBJ2-7, with 12 bases identical to TRBD2. Germline CDR1 is MDHEN and CDR2 is SYDVKM. The CDR3 is 16 amino acids. The V gene end was trimmed by 1 base and the J gene end by 7 bases; junction bases not matched to a gene: 8. The CDR3 coding sequence is TGTGCCAGCAGTTTATCCGCTAGCGGGAGGGCCGGAGAGCAGTACTTC. It is translated as CASSLSASGRAGEQYF.

V usage is TRBV29-1 and J usage is TRBJ2-7, with TRBD2 as a possible D gene (7 bases). This CDR3 contains 11 residues. CDR1 is SQVTM and CDR2 is ANQGSEA in the germline V gene. Deletions cut 7 bases from V and 3 bases from J, with 10 bases between. The CDR3 region is CSGGGRYEQYF. CDR3 nucleotides: TGCAGCGGGGGGGGGCGCTACGAGCAGTACTTC.

This clonotype was seen a few times. The chain employs TRBV20-1 and TRBJ2-7; D is uncertain. This CDR3 is built from 12 residues. V lost 2 bases and J 0 bases, leaving 5 bases between the germline ends. From germline, CDR1 is DFQATT and CDR2 SNEGSKA (reference sequence). In DNA, the CDR3 is TGCAGTGCTAGACTAGGCTCCTACGAGCAGTACTTC. Translating it yields CSARLGSYEQYF.

In regard to this clonotype: Since the CDR3 does not end with the conserved phenylalanine or tryptophan, this likely comes from a read error. The chain employs TRBV30 and TRBJ2-7; no clear D gene. Germline CDR1 GTSNPN, CDR2 SVGIG (reference sequence). This CDR3 has 11 amino acids. CDR3 protein: CACSARYEQYI. CDR3 in DNA: TGTGCCTGCAGTGCCCGATACGAGCAGTACATC.

This clonotype came up many times. This chain joins TRBV3-1 and TRBJ2-1; 9 bases line up with TRBD2. CDR1 is LGHDT and CDR2 is YNNKEL in the germline V gene (reference sequence). The CDR3 is made up of 14 amino acids. After removal of 3 bases from V and 12 bases from J, the junction contained 9 bases not matched to a gene. The CDR3 sequence: CASSQGSSGKRQFF. The CDR3 DNA sequence: TGTGCCAGCAGCCAGGGTTCTAGCGGGAAGAGGCAGTTCTTC.

V is TRBV4-1 and J is TRBJ2-3; 10 nucleotides align to TRBD1. After removal of 3 bases from V and 5 bases from J, the junction contained 14 bases not matched to a gene. This CDR3 is 18 amino acids long. Germline CDR1 MGHRA, CDR2 YSYEKL. The CDR3 nucleotides read TGCGCCAGCAGCCAGAGGGAAATGACAGGGGGCGCCGGAGATACGCAGTATTTT. Its protein product is CASSQREMTGGAGDTQYF.

This clonotype was detected ten times or more. The chain is built from TRBV20-1 and TRBJ1-1; D is unresolved. This CDR3 is 12 amino acids long. Germline-derived CDR1 and CDR2 are DFQATT and SNEGSKA (reference sequence). Trimming shortened V by 3 bases and J by 8 bases, and 13 bases separated the two germline ends. The CDR3 reads CSAREVAGEAFF. The CDR3 region has the DNA TGCAGTGCTAGGGAAGTTGCCGGGGAAGCTTTCTTT.

The chain combines TRBV19 with TRBJ2-6; 11 bases map to TRBD2. The CDR3 loop spans 19 amino acids. Germline V gene sequence: CDR1 LNHDA, CDR2 SQIVND (reference sequence). J lost 0 bases, V lost 2 bases, and 6 bases had no gene match. The CDR3 region has the DNA TGTGCCAGTAGTATACGGGCTAGCGGGGGGAGCTCTGGGGCCAACGTCCTGACTTTC. Translation gives CASSIRASGGSSGANVLTF. Complete variable domain (other parts from reference TRBV19 and TRBJ2-6): DGGITQSPKYLFRKEGQNVTLSCEQNLNHDAMYWYRQDPGQGLRLIYYSQIVNDFQKGDIAEGYSVSREKKESFPLTVTSAQKNPTAFYLCASSIRASGGSSGANVLTFGAGSRLTVL.

This clonotype was recorded many times. The chain employs TRBV19 and TRBJ1-4; tentative D call: TRBD1 (6 bases). In germline, CDR1 is LNHDA, CDR2 SQIVND (reference sequence). V lost 9 bases to trimming and J lost 5 bases, with 19 bases between them. The CDR3 is 15 residues long. The chain's CDR3 is CASSTGQTPNEKLFF. Written as DNA, the CDR3 is TGTGCCAGCTCGACCGGACAGACGCCGAATGAAAAACTGTTTTTT.

This clonotype appeared many times. The chain employs TRBV5-6 and TRBJ2-7; no definite D call. Germline CDR1 reads SGHDT; CDR2 reads YYEEEE. The V gene lost 2 bases and the J gene lost 6 bases, with 12 bases spanning the gap. This CDR3 region has 13 residues. The CDR3 sequence: CASSFVGQGEQYF. The CDR3 region has the DNA TGTGCCAGCAGCTTCGTGGGCCAAGGCGAGCAGTACTTC.

This clonotype was counted a few times. J is TRBJ2-5 and V is TRBV5-1; D perhaps matches TRBD1 (5 bases). Germline V gene lookup returns CDR1 SGHRS and CDR2 YFSETQ. The V and J ends lost 0 bases and 1 base respectively, with 16 bases between them. This CDR3 is 17 amino acids long. The CDR3 DNA reads TGCGCCAGCAGCTTGGGGGGCGGAGCAGGGATCCAAGAGACCCAGTACTTC. Translating gives CASSLGGGAGIQETQYF.

In regard to this clonotype: An end of the junction does not agree with germline; a read error may underlie this. The chain employs TRBV20-1 and TRBJ1-4, with 8 positions matching TRBD1. The CDR3 sequence is 13 residues long. Germline lookup yields CDR1 DFQATT and CDR2 SNEGSKA (reference sequence). CDR3 in DNA: TGCAGTGTCCCGGGACAGGCGAATGAAAAACTGCTTTTT. Amino acids: CSVPGQANEKLLF.

The J gene is TRBJ2-2, the V gene TRBV20-1; 7 nucleotides line up with TRBD2. CDR3 length equals 14 residues. Germline V CDR1 and CDR2: DFQATT, SNEGSKA (reference sequence). Trimming at V came to 3 bases and at J to 5 bases, leaving 6 bases not matched to a gene. The CDR3 region has the DNA TGCAGTGCTAGCGGCGGGAGTGATACCGGGGAGCTGTTTTTT. This codes for CSASGGSDTGELFF.

This clonotype occurred many times. This sequence joins TRBV2 and TRBJ1-4, with D possibly being TRBD1 (5 bases). This CDR3 region has 15 residues. Germline CDR1 and CDR2: SNHLY and FYNNEI. The germline V and J ends were trimmed by 1 base and 5 bases, with 11 bases remaining between them. CDR3 loop: CASSEEAGRNEKLFF. The DNA for the CDR3 is TGTGCCAGCAGTGAAGAGGCAGGGAGGAATGAAAAACTGTTTTTT.

A word on this clonotype: A read error may be the cause here, since a much bigger clone is one base away. Without the conserved terminal phenylalanine or tryptophan, this CDR3 likely stems from a read error. The chain couples TRBV5-1 to TRBJ1-5, with D hard to call. The CDR3 sequence is 13 residues long. Germline V gene lookup returns CDR1 SGHRS and CDR2 YFSETQ. V lost 4 bases and J 3 bases, leaving 8 bases between the germline ends. DNA for the CDR3: TGCGCCAGCAGCGCAACAGACAATCAGCCCCAGCATCTT. This codes for CASSATDNQPQHL.

This clonotype was observed at least ten times. V is TRBV20-1 and J is TRBJ2-7; 9 bases agree with TRBD2. CDR1 DFQATT and CDR2 SNEGSKA come from the germline V gene (reference sequence). The J segment lost 5 bases and the V segment lost 5 bases, leaving 10 bases of the junction unmatched. This CDR3 is 14 amino acids long. The CDR3 DNA reads TGCAGTGCTCGACCCAGCGGGGGGAGAAACGAGCAGTACTTC. Residues: CSARPSGGRNEQYF.

This clonotype has more than one count but fewer than ten. J is TRBJ1-2 and V is TRBV7-2, with a possible D match to TRBD1 (6 bases). Germline CDR1 reads SGHTA; CDR2 reads FQGNSA. The CDR3 is made up of 14 amino acids. V was cut by 2 bases and J by 4 bases, with 11 bases left in between. The CDR3 spells CASSLQGYGYGYTF. The CDR3 DNA reads as TGTGCCAGCAGCTTACAGGGGTATGGCTATGGCTACACCTTC. Together with reference TRBV7-2 and TRBJ1-2, the CDR3 gives the full variable domain: GAGVSQSPSNKVTEKGKDVELRCDPISGHTALYWYRQSLGQGLEFLIYFQGNSAPDKSGLPSDRFSAERTGGSVSTLTIQRTQQEDSAVYLCASSLQGYGYGYTFGSGTRLTVV.

This clonotype was counted at least ten times. This sequence joins TRBV12-5 and TRBJ1-2; TRBD1 matches 8 bases. CDR1 is LGHNT, CDR2 FRNRAP, per germline. The CDR3 totals 14 residues. Trimming took 5 bases from V and 10 from J; bases not matched to a gene: 12. CDR3 region: CASGPRTGIIDYTF. CDR3 DNA sequence: TGTGCTAGTGGTCCTCGGACAGGGATAATCGACTACACCTTC.